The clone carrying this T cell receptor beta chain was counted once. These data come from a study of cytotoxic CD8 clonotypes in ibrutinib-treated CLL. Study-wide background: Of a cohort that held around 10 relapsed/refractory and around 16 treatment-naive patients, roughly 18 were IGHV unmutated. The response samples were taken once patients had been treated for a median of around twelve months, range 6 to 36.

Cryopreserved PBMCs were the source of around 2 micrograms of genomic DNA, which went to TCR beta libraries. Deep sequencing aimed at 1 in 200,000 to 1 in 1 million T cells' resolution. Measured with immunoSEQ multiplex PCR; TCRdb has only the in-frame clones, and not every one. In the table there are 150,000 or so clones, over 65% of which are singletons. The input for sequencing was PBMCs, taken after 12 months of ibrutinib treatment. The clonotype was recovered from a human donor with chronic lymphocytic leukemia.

CDR3 coding DNA: TGTGCCAGCAGTTCCCCCCGGGGCACGGGGGTCTATGGCTACACCTTC. Its translation: CASSSPRGTGVYGYTF. The chain recombines TRBV28 with TRBJ1-2; a possible D gene is TRBD1 (5 bases). This CDR3 is 16 amino acids long. Germline loops: CDR1 MDHEN, CDR2 SYDVKM. V lost 4 bases and J 4 bases, leaving 19 bases between the germline ends.